This record covers a single TCR beta chain. Its target is unknown. Clones were read by immunoSEQ multiplex PCR, and TCRdb kept only the in-frame ones, dropping some. This sample yields a few million clones, of which about 90% are seen a single time; 0.37% belongs to the top ten. All the donors were Caucasian adults who lived in Nashville, Tennessee. The data belong to a study of shared clonotypes between healthy human individuals. Study-wide results and caveats: Clonotypes not shared had lower generation probabilities than those common to all four donors. Sorted-subset samples were not fully sequenced, rarefaction indicated. Naive CD4 clonotype sharing across several donors was around 5%.

This CDR3 region has 20 residues. The ends lost 2 bases at V and 6 bases at J; junction bases unmatched: 16. In germline, CDR1 is MGHRA, CDR2 YSYEKL. This TCR was recovered from a man aged 18 to 30 in good health. Some clones in this sample may be carry-over from other donors' samples. Sequencing was done on a sample of naive CD4+ T cells from PBMCs. Noted subset: CD45RA+ positively selected. The gene calls are TRBV4-1 and TRBJ2-1; 13 bases fit TRBD2. CDR3 nucleotides: TGCGCCAGCAGCCAATTAGGGAGGACCGGGACTAGCGGGACTACCAATGAGCAGTTCTTC. Residues: CASSQLGRTGTSGTTNEQFF.